What follows are 5 T cell receptor beta chains derived from one specimen sequenced in a study of T cell responses to AZD1222 COVID-19 vaccine. Here immunoSEQ multiplex PCR was the method, and the copy in TCRdb shows in-frame clones only, minus some. This table holds approximately 150,000 clones, approximately 91% found once. Here the sequenced sample was peripheral blood, taken 28 days after the second dose of the MenACWY control vaccine. All receptors come from an adult who received the MenACWY meningococcal vaccine as a control.

The V gene is TRBV2, the J gene TRBJ2-3, with D tentatively TRBD1 (5 bases). The CDR3 spans 13 residues. Germline V CDR1 and CDR2: SNHLY, FYNNEI. Trimming removed 2 bases at V and 3 bases at J, with 6 bases between. DNA for the CDR3: TGTGCCAGCAGTGAAAGACAGACAGATACGCAGTATTTT. This codes for CASSERQTDTQYF.

On this clone: At the DNA level, this CDR3 is encoded by other sequences in the same sample as well. The chain employs TRBV4-2 and TRBJ1-2; no definite D call. There are 12 residues in the CDR3. V lost 3 bases and J lost 2, with 4 bases in between. The germline gives CDR1 LGHNA, CDR2 YNFKEQ. CDR3 region: CASSQGNYGYTF. The CDR3 bases are TGTGCCAGCAGCCAGGGGAACTATGGCTACACCTTC.

This clone was observed once. CDR3 amino acids: CASRAGQSVELFF. Here the CDR3 DNA reads TGTGCCAGTAGAGCCGGACAATCCGTGGAGCTGTTTTTT. The chain joins TRBV19 to TRBJ2-2; D is perhaps TRBD1 (5 bases). CDR1 and CDR2 (germline): LNHDA, SQIVND (reference sequence). The length of the CDR3 is 13 residues. Trimming removed 6 bases from V and 10 bases from J, with 15 bases in between.

The V gene is TRBV6-2 or TRBV6-3, the J gene TRBJ1-5, with D possibly being TRBD1 (5 bases). Per the germline V gene, CDR1 is MNHEY and CDR2 is SVGEGT. The CDR3 is made up of 19 amino acids. V dropped 6 bases and J dropped 2 bases, with 26 bases sitting between them. CDR3 sequence reads: CASSQGRVKGHQGNQPQHF. The DNA of the CDR3 is TGTGCCAGCAGCCAGGGCAGGGTCAAAGGCCATCAGGGCAATCAGCCCCAGCATTTT.

The chain carries TRBV6-2 or TRBV6-3 and TRBJ1-2; weak D call: TRBD1 (5 bases). The V gene lost 4 bases and the J gene lost 7 bases, with 16 bases spanning the gap. Germline V gives CDR1 MNHEY, CDR2 SVGEGT. The CDR3 is made up of 14 amino acids. The CDR3 sequence is CASSSLAGGFGYTF. The CDR3 DNA follows: TGTGCCAGCAGTTCCCTCGCTGGGGGTTTTGGCTACACCTTC.